These 20 T cell receptor beta chains were sequenced from one sample in a study of CD8 T cells in ankylosing spondylitis. TCRdb itself ran the 5' RACE reads through MiXCR, one entry per CDR3 protein. This sample carries about 240,000 distinct CDR3 sequences, around 10% of them seen once, and the ten largest clones take less than 7.5%. The sequenced sample was blood, either unsorted or a sorted T cell fraction (not recorded which). These receptors all come from a male donor with ankylosing spondylitis or in good health (not recorded which).

This clonotype was seen only a few times. This chain connects TRBV7-2 to TRBJ2-3; 9 bases fit TRBD2. The junction had 13 bases not matched to a gene; V was cut back by 5 bases and J by 10 bases. The CDR3 spans 15 residues. Germline CDR1 and CDR2: SGHTA and FQGNSA. CDR3 in amino acids: CASSRVAGAHEPQYF. CDR3 bases: TGTGCCAGCAGCCGCGTAGCGGGGGCCCATGAACCGCAGTATTTT. Full variable domain (outside the CDR3, taken from reference TRBV7-2 and TRBJ2-3): GAGVSQSPSNKVTEKGKDVELRCDPISGHTALYWYRQSLGQGLEFLIYFQGNSAPDKSGLPSDRFSAERTGGSVSTLTIQRTQQEDSAVYLCASSRVAGAHEPQYFGPGTRLTVL.

This clonotype was counted ten times or more. This chain connects TRBV6-1 to TRBJ1-1; D possibly corresponds to TRBD1 (6 bases). The V gene lost 6 bases and the J gene lost 5 bases, with 19 bases spanning the gap. Looked up from germline, CDR1 is MNHNS and CDR2 is SASEGT. The CDR3 consists of 15 residues. The CDR3 is CASSSPEGVGTEAFF. CDR3 sequence (DNA): TGTGCCAGCAGCTCCCCGGAGGGGGTCGGGACTGAAGCTTTCTTT.

This chain uses TRBV5-1 with TRBJ2-1; tentatively, D is TRBD2 (7 bases). The germline CDR1 and CDR2 sequences are SGHRS and YFSETQ. This CDR3 comprises 20 residues. Trimming removed 3 bases at V and 0 bases at J, with 25 bases between. This CDR3 reads CASSSGQLAAAAGSYNEQFF. In nucleotides, the CDR3 is TGCGCCAGCAGCTCTGGACAGCTAGCGGCAGCGGCCGGCTCCTACAATGAGCAGTTCTTC. Complete variable domain (other parts from reference TRBV5-1 and TRBJ2-1): KAGVTQTPRYLIKTRGQQVTLSCSPISGHRSVSWYQQTPGQGLQFLFEYFSETQRNKGNFPGRFSGRQFSNSRSEMNVSTLELGDSALYLCASSSGQLAAAAGSYNEQFFGPGTRLTVL.

This clonotype has more than one count but fewer than ten. The rearrangement uses TRBV20-1 and TRBJ2-7, with 9 positions matching TRBD1. Trimming took 0 bases from V and 7 from J; bases not matched to a gene: 10. CDR3 length: 15 residues. Germline loops: CDR1 DFQATT, CDR2 SNEGSKA (reference sequence). CDR3 DNA sequence: TGCAGTGCTAGAGATTCGGGACAGGGTTCGGGGGAGCAGTACTTC. It codes for CSARDSGQGSGEQYF.

At least ten counts were recorded for this clonotype. The chain employs TRBV29-1 and TRBJ1-2; 7 positions agree with TRBD1. Germline V CDR1 and CDR2: SQVTM, ANQGSEA. This CDR3 is 10 amino acids long. J gave up 14 bases and V 4 bases, and 7 bases lay outside the gene matches. CDR3 residues: CSVGDRVETF. The CDR3 DNA reads TGCAGCGTTGGAGACAGGGTAGAAACCTTC.

This chain links TRBV5-1 with TRBJ2-1; 8 bases align to TRBD2. The ends lost 6 bases at V and 0 bases at J; junction bases unmatched: 5. The CDR3 runs to 15 residues. The germline CDR1 and CDR2 sequences are SGHRS and YFSETQ. CDR3 loop: CASNSGASSYNEQFF. The CDR3 DNA follows: TGCGCCAGCAATAGCGGGGCCAGCTCCTACAATGAGCAGTTCTTC.

This clonotype was detected ten times or more. This rearrangement joins TRBV6-1 to TRBJ2-1, with 9 bases identical to TRBD2. The junction had 9 bases not matched to a gene; V was cut back by 6 bases and J by 9 bases. Germline CDR1 reads MNHNS; CDR2 reads SASEGT. The CDR3 loop spans 14 amino acids. CDR3 loop: CASRLAGRGGEQFF. CDR3 bases: TGTGCCAGCAGGCTAGCGGGGAGGGGAGGTGAGCAGTTCTTC.

This clonotype was counted ten times or more. The chain links TRBV5-1 to TRBJ1-1; D is undetermined. The CDR3 runs to 15 residues. V lost 0 bases and J lost 3, with 12 bases in between. From germline, CDR1 is SGHRS and CDR2 YFSETQ. CDR3 DNA: TGCGCCAGCAGCTTGGCGGCGGGATTGGACACTGAAGCTTTCTTT. It codes for CASSLAAGLDTEAFF.

In its sample, this clonotype was seen many times. This rearrangement joins TRBV5-1 to TRBJ2-1, with D unclear. Trimming cost V 1 base and J 3 bases, with 11 bases left between them. This CDR3 has 15 residues. Germline CDR1 and CDR2: SGHRS and YFSETQ. CDR3 region: CASSLSLQSYNEQFF. In DNA, the CDR3 is TGCGCCAGCAGCTTGTCCCTCCAAAGCTACAATGAGCAGTTCTTC.

The rearrangement links TRBV7-9 to TRBJ2-7; D remains ambiguous. Germline V gene lookup returns CDR1 SEHNR and CDR2 FQNEAQ (reference sequence). The CDR3 has 11 residues. Deletions cut 4 bases from V and 5 bases from J, with 6 bases between. CDR3 bases: TGTGCCAGCAGCTCAAGACACGAGCAGTACTTC. Protein: CASSSRHEQYF.

This clonotype was counted only a few times. The chain is built from TRBV3-1 and TRBJ1-2; possibly TRBD1 for D (6 bases). This CDR3 has 14 residues. Between the trimmed V and J ends, which lost 1 base and 7 bases, there was a span of 13 bases. The germline V gene has CDR1 LGHDT and CDR2 YNNKEL (reference sequence). CDR3 in amino acids: CASSQVVGTRGYTF. The CDR3 nucleotides are TGTGCCAGCAGCCAAGTAGTGGGGACACGTGGCTACACCTTC. The full variable domain, rest sourced from reference TRBV3-1 and TRBJ1-2, is DTAVSQTPKYLVTQMGNDKSIKCEQNLGHDTMYWYKQDSKKFLKIMFSYNNKELIINETVPNRFSPKSPDKAHLNLHINSLELGDSAVYFCASSQVVGTRGYTFGSGTRLTVV.

This clonotype turned up a few times. The V and J genes are TRBV5-1 and TRBJ2-1; TRBD2 agrees at 12 bases. The germline V gene has CDR1 SGHRS and CDR2 YFSETQ. This CDR3 has 13 amino acids. V was clipped by 7 bases and J by 5 bases; unmatched bases: 1. As DNA, the CDR3 is TGCGCCAGCCGGACTAGCGGGAACAATGAGCAGTTCTTC. Its protein product is CASRTSGNNEQFF.

The sample holds many counts of this clonotype. CDR3 coding DNA: TGTGCCAGCCGGAACCAGCTAGCGGGCACCGGGGAGCTGTTTTTT. Its translation is CASRNQLAGTGELFF. This chain uses TRBV12-3 or TRBV12-4 with TRBJ2-2; 8 nucleotides match TRBD2. With V trimmed by 8 bases and J by 4 bases, 9 bases remained unmatched. This CDR3 is built from 15 residues.

This clonotype has a handful of counts. This chain links TRBV20-1 with TRBJ2-3; 16 bases map to TRBD2. The germline CDR1 and CDR2 sequences are DFQATT and SNEGSKA (reference sequence). CDR3 length equals 18 residues. The V gene end was trimmed by 1 base and the J gene end by 4 bases; junction bases not matched to a gene: 8. CDR3 residues: CSARGGLAGGPIADTQYF. The CDR3 bases are TGCAGTGCTAGAGGGGGACTAGCGGGAGGGCCTATCGCAGATACGCAGTATTTT.

This clonotype was seen at least ten times. The chain joins TRBV5-4 to TRBJ1-4; no reliable D call. Germline V gene lookup returns CDR1 SGHNT and CDR2 YYREEE (reference sequence). The CDR3 length is 14 residues. Trimming cost V 4 bases and J 6 bases, with 13 bases left between them. CDR3 DNA sequence: TGTGCCAGCAGCCGGCCTGGGCGGGATGAAAAACTGTTTTTT. Protein sequence: CASSRPGRDEKLFF. The entire variable domain, with the rest obtained from reference TRBV5-4 and TRBJ1-4, is as follows: ETGVTQSPTHLIKTRGQQVTLRCSSQSGHNTVSWYQQALGQGPQFIFQYYREEENGRGNFPPRFSGLQFPNYSSELNVNALELDDSALYLCASSRPGRDEKLFFGSGTQLSVL.

This clonotype has ten or more counts. The chain carries TRBV5-1 and TRBJ2-2, with no clear D. Trimming took 5 bases from V and 9 from J, leaving 14 bases between them. From germline, CDR1 is SGHRS and CDR2 YFSETQ. The CDR3 has 13 residues. In DNA form, the CDR3 reads TGCGCCAGCAGTAATGGCCCGGCCCGGGAGCTGTTTTTT. Its translation: CASSNGPARELFF.

At least ten counts were recorded for this clonotype. The chain employs TRBV7-9 and TRBJ1-5; D gene uncertain. The CDR3 length is 15 residues. CDR1 and CDR2 (germline): SEHNR, FQNEAQ (reference sequence). Trimming took off 3 bases at V and 5 bases at J, with 14 bases between the two ends. This chain's CDR3 is CASSLAPGPDQPQHF. The CDR3 nucleotides read TGTGCCAGCAGCTTGGCGCCGGGCCCCGATCAGCCCCAGCATTTT.

This clonotype was observed at least ten times. The V and J genes are TRBV3-1 and TRBJ1-1, with D possibly matching TRBD1 (5 bases). CDR3 length: 13 amino acids. V lost 3 bases, J lost 1 base, and 6 bases lay in between. Germline-derived CDR1 and CDR2 are LGHDT and YNNKEL (reference sequence). The CDR3 loop is CASSQGRNTEAFF. DNA for the CDR3: TGTGCCAGCAGCCAGGGACGGAACACTGAAGCTTTCTTT.

This clonotype was recorded many times. The chain has TRBV9 and TRBJ2-3; D perhaps matches TRBD1 (5 bases). Trimming shortened V by 4 bases and J by 2 bases, and 8 bases separated the two germline ends. Germline CDR1 reads SGDLS; CDR2 reads YYNGEE. The CDR3 has 13 residues. CDR3 residues: CASSMGLTDTQYF. The CDR3 region has the DNA TGTGCCAGCAGCATGGGGCTCACAGATACGCAGTATTTT.

This clonotype was seen at least ten times. The rearrangement links TRBV28 to TRBJ2-1; TRBD2 agrees at 13 bases. V lost 5 bases to trimming and J lost 6 bases; unmatched junction nucleotides: 4. Germline CDR1 is MDHEN and CDR2 is SYDVKM. CDR3 length: 15 amino acids. The chain's CDR3 is CASSLWTSGSNEQFF. The CDR3 coding sequence is TGTGCCAGCAGTCTCTGGACTAGCGGGAGCAATGAGCAGTTCTTC.